Described below is a single T cell receptor beta chain sequence and its context. Its antigen is unknown. The CDR3 spans 14 residues. CDR1 is MNHEY, CDR2 SMNVEV, per germline (reference sequence). Trimming left V 8 bases short and J 2 bases short, with 16 bases between. The data originate from a study of T cell responses to AZD1222 COVID-19 vaccine. Study findings and constraints: Spike was spanned by vaccine-associated CD4 TCRs, which were dominant at 160-218 and 743-854. The study identified only five or six AZD1222 recipients as seropositive at baseline. Spike-specific TCR breadth and depth grew following two AZD1222 doses. There were mostly white British donors and more females than males, and clonal diversity was possibly underestimated.

Here immunoSEQ multiplex PCR was the method, and the copy in TCRdb shows in-frame clones only, minus some. The table includes 150,000 or so clones, about 91% detected once. The rearrangement links TRBV27 to TRBJ2-7; TRBD1 might be the D (6 bases). The TCR was taken from an adult in good health. Here the sequenced sample was peripheral blood, taken on day 0 of AZD1222 vaccination. CDR3 DNA: TGTGCCAGCTCGCCTAGGGCAGGGGCCTACGAGCAGTACTTC. This translates into CASSPRAGAYEQYF.